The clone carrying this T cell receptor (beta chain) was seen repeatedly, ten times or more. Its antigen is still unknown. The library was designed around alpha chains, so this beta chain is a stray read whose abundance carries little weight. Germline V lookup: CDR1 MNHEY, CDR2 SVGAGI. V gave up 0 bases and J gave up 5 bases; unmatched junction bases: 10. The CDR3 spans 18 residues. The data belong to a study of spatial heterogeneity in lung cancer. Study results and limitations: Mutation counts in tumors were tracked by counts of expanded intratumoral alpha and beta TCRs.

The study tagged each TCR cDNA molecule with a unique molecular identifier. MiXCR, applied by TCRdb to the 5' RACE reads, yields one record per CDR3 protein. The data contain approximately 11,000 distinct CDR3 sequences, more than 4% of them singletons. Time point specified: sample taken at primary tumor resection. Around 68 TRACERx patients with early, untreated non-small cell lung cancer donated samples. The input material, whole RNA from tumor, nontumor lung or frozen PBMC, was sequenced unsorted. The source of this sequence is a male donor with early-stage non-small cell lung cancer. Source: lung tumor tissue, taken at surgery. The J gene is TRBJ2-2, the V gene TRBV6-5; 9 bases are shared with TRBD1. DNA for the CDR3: TGTGCCAGCAGTTACTCGGGGGGACAGGGAGTTCTAACCGGGGAGCTGTTTTTT. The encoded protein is CASSYSGGQGVLTGELFF.